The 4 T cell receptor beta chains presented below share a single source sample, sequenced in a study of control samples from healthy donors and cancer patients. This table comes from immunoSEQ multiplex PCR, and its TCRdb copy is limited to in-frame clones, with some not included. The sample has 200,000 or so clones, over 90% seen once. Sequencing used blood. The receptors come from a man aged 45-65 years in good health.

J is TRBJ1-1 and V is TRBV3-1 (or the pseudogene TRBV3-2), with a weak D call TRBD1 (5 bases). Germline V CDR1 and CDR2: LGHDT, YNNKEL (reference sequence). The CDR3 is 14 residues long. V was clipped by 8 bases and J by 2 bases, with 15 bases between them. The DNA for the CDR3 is TGTGCCAGCTCCCTCGGGGGGGGAAACACTGAAGCTTTCTTT. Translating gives CASSLGGGNTEAFF.

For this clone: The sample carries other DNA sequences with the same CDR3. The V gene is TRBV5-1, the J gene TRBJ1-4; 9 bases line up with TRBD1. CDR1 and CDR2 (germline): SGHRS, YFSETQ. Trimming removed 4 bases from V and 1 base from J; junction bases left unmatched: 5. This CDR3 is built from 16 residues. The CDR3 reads CASSLGQGLTNEKLFF. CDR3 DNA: TGCGCCAGCAGCCTGGGACAGGGTTTAACTAATGAAAAACTGTTTTTT.

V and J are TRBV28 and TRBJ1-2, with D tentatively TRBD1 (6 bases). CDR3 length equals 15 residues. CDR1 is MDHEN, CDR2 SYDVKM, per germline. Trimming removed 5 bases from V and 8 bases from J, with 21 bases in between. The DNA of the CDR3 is TGTGCCAGCAGTACCACGGCGTGGGGGCGGGGAGGCTACACCTTC. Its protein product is CASSTTAWGRGGYTF.

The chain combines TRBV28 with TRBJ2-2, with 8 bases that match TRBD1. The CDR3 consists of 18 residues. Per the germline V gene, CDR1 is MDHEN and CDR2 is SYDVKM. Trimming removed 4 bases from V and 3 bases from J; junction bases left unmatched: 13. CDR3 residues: CASSSFVLTGVHTGELFF. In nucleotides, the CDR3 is TGTGCCAGCAGTTCGTTCGTTCTGACAGGGGTCCACACCGGGGAGCTGTTTTTT.